This TCR beta chain was documented in a study of cytomegalovirus exposure and HLA in healthy donors. Background on the study: According to later analysis, the same platform produced the roughly 110 validation and over 600 first-cohort repertoires. Overall study findings and caveats: According to a subsequent analysis, TCR clusters identified in the first cohort showed a tendency to co-occur across the approximately 120 validation repertoires. Many donors shared some public TCRs, even though most TCR sequences were rare.

Germline loops: CDR1 SNHLY, CDR2 FYNNEI. The CDR3 extends over 13 amino acids. V lost 7 bases, J lost 6 bases, and 13 bases lay in between. This clone came up many times. Its specificity is unknown. Clones were read by immunoSEQ multiplex PCR, and TCRdb kept only the in-frame ones, dropping some. The profile covers 150,000 to 200,000 clones, with around four fifths appearing a single time and around 2% taken by the ten largest. The V gene is TRBV2, the J gene TRBJ1-5; no clear D gene. Sequencing was done on a sample of PBMCs. The origin of this receptor is a man aged 25-45 years in good health and CMV-seropositive. The CDR3 DNA sequence: TGTGCCAGCACCCCCCGGGTGGGTCAGCCCCAGCATTTT. Translating it yields CASTPRVGQPQHF. The full variable domain, with the rest looked up from reference TRBV2 and TRBJ1-5, is EPEVTQTPSHQVTQMGQEVILRCVPISNHLYFYWYRQILGQKVEFLVSFYNNEISEKSEIFDDQFSVERPDGSNFTLKIRSTKLEDSAMYFCASTPRVGQPQHFGDGTRLSIL.